This TCR beta chain was captured by sequencing in a study of blood T cell repertoires in COVID-19 (dated by TCRdb to 2020 to 2022). In terms of the full investigation: Samples covering the acute and convalescent phases of COVID-19 were provided by collaborators in the United States, Italy and Spain. Deeply sampled blood TCRbeta repertoires from subjects exposed to, actively infected with, or recovered from COVID-19 were included in the dataset. The samples were drawn from two sources: the first 160 participants of the ongoing ImmuneRACE study, and over 950 subjects contributed by 6 global collaborators. The prospective study material was composed of cDNA or gDNA derived from T cells, B-cell-depleted T cells, or PBMCs. A de-identified subject ID, COVID-19 status, age in years and sex were almost always included in the sample metadata. Where available, HLA class I and class II types were obtained from metadata supplied by the sample provider rather than from assay-based typing. The repertoires were made available in a free public database intended to serve as a resource for research on the immune response to SARS-CoV-2. Broader findings and caveats from the paper: Clinical and demographic metadata were provided uncurated, with the amount varying by source and participant.

About this clone: Its specific antigen is unknown. Base qualities are not provided; no much larger clone lies one nucleotide away.

TCRbeta CDR3 regions were amplified from genomic DNA using the immunoSEQ Assay, a bias-controlled multiplex PCR. The authors' analysis ran thus. The number of nucleated cells in each sample was estimated by amplification of reference gene primers within the assay. To quantify the absolute abundance of each unique TCRbeta CDR3 rearrangement, sequence reads were collapsed and filtered. Productive Simpson clonality was computed per sample as the square root of Simpson's diversity index over productive rearrangements. TCRdb re-hosts the immuneACCESS table, in-frame sequences only. Its copies lack some clones; in the studies checked, an unresolved V gene accounts for under half of them, and the cause for the rest is not known. D and trimming were read from the DNA, whereas the V and J calls and clone size are those reported in that table. The sample data list 300,000 to 350,000 clones, and 90% of these were observed just once. Roughly 2.9% of the sample rests with the top ten.

Spanning cysteine to phenylalanine, the CDR3 consists of 13 amino acids. Only CDR3 DNA remains: 39 bases, in frame from the first base. CDR1 and CDR2 (KGHSH, LQKENI) derive from the germline V gene. V gives up 5 bases and J gives up 8 bases, and the segment between their germline ends measures 13 bases. One collaborating source in Seattle enrolled patients while the patients were actively infected and followed the patients over time throughout the course of disease. Whole blood was collected in K2EDTA tubes by collaborating institutions according to the institutions' own protocols. For TCRbeta analysis, collaborators shipped samples in one of three forms: frozen whole blood, isolated PBMCs, or DNA extracted from either of those sample types.

The V and J genes are TRBV18 and TRBJ1-5, with an unclear D gene assignment. This TCR was sampled from a woman aged 30 to 39 with COVID-19, enrolled during active disease. Sequenced: peripheral blood. The DNA sequence is TGTGCCAGCTCAAGAACAGCCCTTGAGCCCCAGCATTTT. This translates into CASSRTALEPQHF.